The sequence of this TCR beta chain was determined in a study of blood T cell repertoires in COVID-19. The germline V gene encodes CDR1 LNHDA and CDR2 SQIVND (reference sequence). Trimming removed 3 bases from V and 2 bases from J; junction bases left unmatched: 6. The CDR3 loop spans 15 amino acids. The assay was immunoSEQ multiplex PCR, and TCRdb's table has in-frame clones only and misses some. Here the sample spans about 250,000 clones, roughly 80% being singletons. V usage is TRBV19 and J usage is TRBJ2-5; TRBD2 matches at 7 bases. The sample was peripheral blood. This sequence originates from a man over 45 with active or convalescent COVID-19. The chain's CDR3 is CASSIEGRGQETQYF. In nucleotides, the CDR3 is TGTGCCAGTAGTATTGAGGGGAGGGGACAAGAGACCCAGTACTTC.